This T cell receptor (beta chain) was sequenced during a study of T cells in Graves' hyperthyroidism and ophthalmopathy. Study-wide results and caveats: Most clonotypes that expanded in the thyroid above 0.001 also showed up in blood. Ophthalmopathy, which appeared later, was predicted by the model a median approximately 6 months before onset.

The source of the PBMCs was 10 ml of fresh peripheral blood. This clonotype was counted a few times. The antigen is unknown. The source material, RNA transcripts, was used to amplify TCR beta CDR3 regions. The HTBI set primed first-round TCR CDR3 RT-PCR. Using its own MiXCR run on the multiplex PCR reads, TCRdb lists one record per CDR3 protein. The sample records over 700,000 distinct CDR3 sequences, over 35% being singletons. The sample consisted of blood. This clonotype was obtained from a man between 18 and 29 years old with Graves' hyperthyroidism.

CDR3 sequence reads: CASSPGQGWSYEQYF. As DNA, the CDR3 is TGTGCCAGCAGCCCGGGACAGGGTTGGTCCTACGAGCAGTACTTC. The chain recombines TRBV14 with TRBJ2-7; 9 bases are a match to TRBD1. The CDR3 sequence is 15 residues long. Germline-derived CDR1 and CDR2 are SGHDN and FVKESK. V was clipped by 4 bases and J by 1 base; unmatched bases: 5.